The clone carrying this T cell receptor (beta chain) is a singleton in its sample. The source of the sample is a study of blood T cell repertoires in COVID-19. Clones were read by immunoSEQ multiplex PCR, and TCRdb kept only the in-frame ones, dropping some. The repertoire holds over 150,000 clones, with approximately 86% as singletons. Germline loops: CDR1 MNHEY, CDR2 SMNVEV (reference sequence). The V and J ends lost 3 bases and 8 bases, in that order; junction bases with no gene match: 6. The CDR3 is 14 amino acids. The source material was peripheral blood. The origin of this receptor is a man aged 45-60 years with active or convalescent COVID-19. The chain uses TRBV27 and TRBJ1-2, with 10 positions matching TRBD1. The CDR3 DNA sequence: TGTGCCAGCAGTTTTCGCGACAGGGGGCGAGGCTACACCTTC. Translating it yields CASSFRDRGRGYTF.